This record concerns one T cell receptor beta chain sequence. Its antigen is unidentified. The data derive from a study of cytomegalovirus exposure and HLA in healthy donors. Study overall: An earlier analysis found under 130 million unique TCR beta sequences from about 190 million T cells. Regarding the study as a whole: Sequences of the TCR beta chain were said to predict the HLA-A and HLA-B alleles of most subjects accurately. Cytomegalovirus association was assigned to about 150 TCR beta chains. The authors assumed roughly uniform sequencing depth across donors for presence/absence analyses.

The PCR used 60 Vbeta and 13 Jbeta primers. Only in-frame clones appear in the TCRdb table, and some are missing; sequencing was by immunoSEQ multiplex PCR. The repertoire holds some 150,000 clones, with around 75% as singletons. V lost 5 bases and J 2 bases, leaving 9 bases between the germline ends. This CDR3 has 14 residues. Germline V gives CDR1 SGHTA, CDR2 FQGTGA. The sample taken for sequencing was PBMCs. The TCR originated in a man under 40 in good health and CMV-seropositive. The chain is built from TRBV7-3 and TRBJ2-2; weak D call: TRBD2 (6 bases). The CDR3 here is CASSQGLNTGELFF. The CDR3 DNA reads as TGTGCCAGCAGCCAAGGACTAAACACCGGGGAGCTGTTTTTT.